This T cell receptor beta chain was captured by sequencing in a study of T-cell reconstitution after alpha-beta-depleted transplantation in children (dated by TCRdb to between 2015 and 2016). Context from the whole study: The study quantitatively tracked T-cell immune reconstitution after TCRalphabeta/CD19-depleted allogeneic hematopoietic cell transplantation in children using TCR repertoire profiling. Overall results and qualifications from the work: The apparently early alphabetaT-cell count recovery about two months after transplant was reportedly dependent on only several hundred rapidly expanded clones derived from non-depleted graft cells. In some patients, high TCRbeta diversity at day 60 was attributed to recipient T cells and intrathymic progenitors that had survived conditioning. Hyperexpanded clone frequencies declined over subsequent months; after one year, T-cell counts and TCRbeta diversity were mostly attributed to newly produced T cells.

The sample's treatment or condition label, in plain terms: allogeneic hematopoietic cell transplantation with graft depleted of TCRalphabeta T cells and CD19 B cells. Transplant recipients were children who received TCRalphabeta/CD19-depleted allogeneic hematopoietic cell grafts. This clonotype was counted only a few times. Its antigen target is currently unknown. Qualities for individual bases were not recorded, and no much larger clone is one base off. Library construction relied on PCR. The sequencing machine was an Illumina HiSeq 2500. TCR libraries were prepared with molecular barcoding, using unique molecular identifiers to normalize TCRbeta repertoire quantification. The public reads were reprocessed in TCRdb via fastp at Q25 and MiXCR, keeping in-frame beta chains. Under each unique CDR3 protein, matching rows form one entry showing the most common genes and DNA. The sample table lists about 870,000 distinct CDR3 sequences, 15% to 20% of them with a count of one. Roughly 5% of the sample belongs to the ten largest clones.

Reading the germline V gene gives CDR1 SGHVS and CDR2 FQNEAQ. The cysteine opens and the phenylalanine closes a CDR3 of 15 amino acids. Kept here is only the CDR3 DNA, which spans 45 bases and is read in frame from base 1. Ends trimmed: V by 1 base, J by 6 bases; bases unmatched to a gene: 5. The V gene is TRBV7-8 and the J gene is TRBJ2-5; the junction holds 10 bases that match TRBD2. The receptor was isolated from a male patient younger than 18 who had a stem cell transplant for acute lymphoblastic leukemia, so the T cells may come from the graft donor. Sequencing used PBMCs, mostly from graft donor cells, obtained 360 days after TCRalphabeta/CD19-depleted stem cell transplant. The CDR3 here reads CASSLDGLAVKTQYF. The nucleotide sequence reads TGTGCCAGCAGCTTAGACGGACTAGCGGTAAAGACCCAGTACTTC.